What follows are 28 T cell receptor beta chains derived from one specimen sequenced in a study of blood T cell repertoires in COVID-19. Clones were read by immunoSEQ multiplex PCR, and TCRdb kept only the in-frame ones, dropping some. The sample lists 200,000 to 300,000 clones, 84% occurring once. What was sequenced was peripheral blood. All receptors come from a man in his forties or fifties who had recovered from COVID-19.

The chain employs TRBV29-1 and TRBJ1-1; D call uncertain. V was pared by 2 bases and J by 11 bases, with 15 bases between. CDR3 length equals 12 residues. Germline CDR1 reads SQVTM; CDR2 reads ANQGSEA. The CDR3 bases are TGCAGCGTTGAACGCGGGAAGGTAGTGGCTTTCTTT. It codes for CSVERGKVVAFF.

This clone was detected only a few times. The rearrangement uses TRBV7-2 and TRBJ2-1; D ambiguous. Germline CDR1 is SGHTA and CDR2 is FQGNSA. The CDR3 extends over 12 amino acids. Trimming left V 3 bases short and J 2 bases short, with 2 bases between. The CDR3 bases are TGTGCCAGCAGCTTTACCTACAATGAGCAGTTCTTC. Encoded protein: CASSFTYNEQFF.

The chain employs TRBV7-9 and TRBJ1-4, with 9 nucleotides matching TRBD1. CDR1 SEHNR and CDR2 FQNEAQ come from the germline V gene (reference sequence). Losses at the gene ends were 5 bases for V and 4 bases for J; bases not matched to a gene: 8. The CDR3 loop spans 16 amino acids. CDR3 in DNA: TGTGCCAGCAGCCTTCAACCGGGACAGGGTAATGAAAAACTGTTTTTT. This codes for CASSLQPGQGNEKLFF.

The table lists this clone with a count of one. The chain joins TRBV4-3 to TRBJ2-6, with D perhaps TRBD1 (6 bases). The CDR3 has 17 amino acids. Trimming removed 0 bases from V and 0 bases from J, with 9 bases in between. Germline V gives CDR1 LGHNA, CDR2 YSLEER. The CDR3 DNA reads as TGCGCCAGCAGCCAAGAAACAGGGCCCTCTGGGGCCAACGTCCTGACTTTC. It codes for CASSQETGPSGANVLTF.

This clone was seen a single time. CDR3 in amino acids: CASSKRSGGDEQFF. Here the CDR3 DNA reads TGTGCCAGCAGCAAGCGGTCAGGGGGTGATGAGCAGTTCTTC. V is TRBV5-6 and J is TRBJ2-1; 7 positions match TRBD1. Germline V gene sequence: CDR1 SGHDT, CDR2 YYEEEE. J lost 8 bases, V lost 4 bases, and 9 bases had no gene match. The CDR3 totals 14 residues.

This clone was seen only a few times. This chain uses TRBV3-1 (or the pseudogene TRBV3-2) with TRBJ2-5, with 9 bases identical to TRBD2. CDR1 is LGHDT and CDR2 is YNNKEL in the germline V gene (reference sequence). The CDR3 spans 15 residues. With V trimmed by 0 bases and J by 4 bases, 3 bases remained unmatched. CDR3 bases: TGTGCCAGCAGCCAAGAGATACTAGCGGGAGAGACCCAGTACTTC. Translating it yields CASSQEILAGETQYF.

This chain links TRBV2 with TRBJ1-2; 8 bases align to TRBD1. The trim removed 3 bases at V and 10 bases at J, leaving 7 bases unmatched. The CDR3 runs 13 residues. CDR1 is SNHLY and CDR2 is FYNNEI in the germline V gene. The chain's CDR3 is CASSEGGQAAYTF. CDR3 in DNA: TGTGCCAGCAGTGAGGGGGGACAGGCGGCCTACACCTTC.

The rearrangement joins TRBV29-1 to TRBJ2-3, with D possibly TRBD2 on 5 matching bases. Trimming shortened V by 4 bases and J by 0 bases, and 11 bases separated the two germline ends. Germline values: CDR1 SQVTM, CDR2 ANQGSEA. The CDR3 is 14 amino acids. Here the CDR3 DNA reads TGCAGCGTTGTTGGGAGCCCTAGCACAGATACGCAGTATTTT. Residues: CSVVGSPSTDTQYF.

The V call is TRBV5-1, the J call TRBJ2-3, with D unclear. This CDR3 has 14 residues. The germline V gene encodes CDR1 SGHRS and CDR2 YFSETQ. The ends were cut back, 4 bases at V and 1 base at J, with 10 bases in the middle. CDR3 sequence reads: CASSQNPGTDTQYF. CDR3 nucleotide sequence: TGCGCCAGCAGCCAGAATCCAGGCACAGATACGCAGTATTTT.

This clone appeared a few times. The chain joins TRBV7-8 to TRBJ2-1; the match to TRBD2 covers 7 bases. CDR1 SGHVS and CDR2 FQNEAQ come from the germline V gene. The junction had 13 bases not matched to a gene; V was cut back by 5 bases and J by 0 bases. The CDR3 is 18 residues long. The CDR3 here is CASSKEGRRESSYNEQFF. CDR3 sequence (DNA): TGTGCCAGCAGCAAGGAGGGGCGGCGGGAGAGCTCCTACAATGAGCAGTTCTTC.

This chain connects TRBV7-2 to TRBJ1-5; D uncertain. Germline CDR1 and CDR2: SGHTA and FQGNSA. This CDR3 spans 16 amino acids. Deletions cut 1 base from V and 0 bases from J, with 10 bases between. Here the CDR3 reads CASSLGSGYSNQPQHF. For the CDR3, the DNA is TGTGCCAGCAGCTTAGGGTCGGGGTATAGCAATCAGCCCCAGCATTTT. Full variable domain (remainder filled in from reference TRBV7-2 and TRBJ1-5): GAGVSQSPSNKVTEKGKDVELRCDPISGHTALYWYRQSLGQGLEFLIYFQGNSAPDKSGLPSDRFSAERTGGSVSTLTIQRTQQEDSAVYLCASSLGSGYSNQPQHFGDGTRLSIL.

This clone was observed a handful of times. V gene TRBV30 combines with J gene TRBJ1-2; D remains ambiguous. V lost 0 bases and J lost 7, with 18 bases in between. The CDR3 is 15 amino acids. The germline V gene encodes CDR1 GTSNPN and CDR2 SVGIG (reference sequence). CDR3 sequence: CAWSVPPGGAAGYTF. Written as DNA, the CDR3 is TGTGCCTGGAGTGTACCTCCGGGAGGAGCGGCTGGCTACACCTTC.

The chain employs TRBV5-5 and TRBJ2-7; TRBD1 matches at 10 bases. Looked up from germline, CDR1 is SGHKS and CDR2 is YYEKEE (reference sequence). This CDR3 comprises 15 residues. Unmatched junction bases numbered 8, after V lost 2 bases and J lost 6 bases. DNA for the CDR3: TGTGCCAGCAGCTTAGAGGGACAGGGGTATGTCGAGCAGTACTTC. Its translation: CASSLEGQGYVEQYF.

The chain couples TRBV5-5 to TRBJ1-2, with D uncertain. The CDR3 has 16 amino acids. The germline V and J ends were trimmed by 4 bases and 0 bases, with 16 bases remaining between them. Germline assignment: CDR1 SGHKS and CDR2 YYEKEE (reference sequence). The CDR3 reads CASSGIFRGTNYGYTF. Here the CDR3 DNA reads TGTGCCAGCAGCGGAATTTTTAGAGGCACTAACTATGGCTACACCTTC.

The table lists this clone with a count of one. The chain links TRBV19 to TRBJ2-1, with 11 bases that match TRBD2. Germline CDR1 LNHDA, CDR2 SQIVND (reference sequence). This CDR3 spans 16 amino acids. V dropped 4 bases and J dropped 7; count of bases not matched to a gene: 9. The CDR3: CASSTYSSGGRNEQFF. In nucleotides, the CDR3 is TGTGCCAGTAGTACCTACTCTAGCGGGGGGCGGAATGAGCAGTTCTTC.

The chain joins TRBV11-3 to TRBJ2-7, with D possibly TRBD2 on 5 matching bases. The germline V gene has CDR1 SGHNT and CDR2 YENEEA. The CDR3 has 15 amino acids. Between the trimmed V and J ends, which lost 5 bases and 3 bases, there was a span of 17 bases. Written as DNA, the CDR3 is TGTGCCAGCAGCCGAGGCGGGCACCGATTCTACGAGCAGTACTTC. Protein product: CASSRGGHRFYEQYF.

The rearrangement links TRBV9 to TRBJ1-6; TRBD1 aligns across 7 bases. Germline V gives CDR1 SGDLS, CDR2 YYNGEE. The junction had 6 bases not matched to a gene; V was cut back by 3 bases and J by 6 bases. The CDR3 has 15 residues. The CDR3 protein is CASSARQGPNSPLHF. The CDR3 DNA follows: TGTGCCAGCAGCGCACGACAGGGACCTAATTCACCCCTCCACTTT.

V is TRBV4-1 and J is TRBJ1-1; D is possibly TRBD1 (5 bases). This CDR3 is 13 amino acids long. Germline CDR1 reads MGHRA; CDR2 reads YSYEKL. V was shortened by 4 bases and J by 6 bases, with 12 bases between the two germline ends. This chain's CDR3 is CASSPPGGAEAFF. CDR3 bases: TGCGCCAGCAGCCCGCCCGGAGGGGCTGAAGCTTTCTTT.

This chain uses TRBV7-6 with TRBJ1-2; 11 nucleotides match TRBD1. CDR3 length equals 13 residues. The V gene's germline CDR1 is SGHVS and CDR2 FNYEAQ. The J segment lost 13 bases and the V segment lost 0 bases, leaving 4 bases of the junction unmatched. DNA of the CDR3: TGTGCCAGCAGCTTAGCCCGGGACAGGGGGTTCACCTTC. Residues: CASSLARDRGFTF.

The V call is TRBV19, the J call TRBJ1-2; 8 bases map to TRBD1. V was clipped by 5 bases and J by 4 bases; unmatched bases: 6. The germline gives CDR1 LNHDA, CDR2 SQIVND (reference sequence). The CDR3 spans 14 residues. CDR3 amino acids: CASSLQTGVYGYTF. The CDR3 nucleotides read TGTGCCAGTAGTCTCCAGACAGGGGTCTATGGCTACACCTTC.

This clone was seen a single time. The V call is TRBV19, the J call TRBJ1-1, with D perhaps TRBD1 (5 bases). V lost 6 bases to trimming and J lost 2 bases, with 16 bases between them. The CDR3 contains 15 residues. Germline CDR1 LNHDA, CDR2 SQIVND (reference sequence). This CDR3 is CASSPLWRGNTEAFF. The CDR3 DNA follows: TGTGCCAGTAGCCCGCTTTGGAGGGGAAACACTGAAGCTTTCTTT.

This chain uses TRBV6-1 with TRBJ1-1; a possible D gene is TRBD1 (5 bases). The germline V gene has CDR1 MNHNS and CDR2 SASEGT. CDR3 length equals 13 residues. Between the trimmed V and J ends, which lost 1 base and 11 bases, there was a span of 14 bases. In DNA, the CDR3 is TGTGCCAGCAGTGAAGAGTTGGGAGGGGTTGCTTTCTTT. It is translated as CASSEELGGVAFF.

This chain's CDR3 is CAWSVLSPGGYTF. For the CDR3, the DNA is TGTGCCTGGAGTGTACTCTCGCCGGGTGGCTACACCTTC. This rearrangement joins TRBV30 to TRBJ1-2; D uncertain. Germline V gene sequence: CDR1 GTSNPN, CDR2 SVGIG (reference sequence). This CDR3 region has 13 residues. Trimming took off 0 bases at V and 7 bases at J, with 12 bases between the two ends.

This clone was observed many times. CDR3 in amino acids: CASSPGNSGNTIYF. The CDR3 DNA follows: TGTGCCAGCTCGCCCGGGAACTCTGGAAACACCATATATTTT. V is TRBV18 and J is TRBJ1-3; D unresolved. The CDR3 covers 14 residues. Germline V gene data show CDR1 as KGHSH and CDR2 as LQKENI. V lost 6 bases to trimming and J lost 0 bases, with 9 bases between them. Full variable domain (remainder filled in from reference TRBV18 and TRBJ1-3): NAGVMQNPRHLVRRRGQEARLRCSPMKGHSHVYWYRQLPEEGLKFMVYLQKENIIDESGMPKERFSAEFPKEGPSILRIQQVVRGDSAAYFCASSPGNSGNTIYFGEGSWLTVV.

The chain uses TRBV7-9 and TRBJ1-2, with D unclear. The CDR3 is made up of 16 amino acids. Germline lookup yields CDR1 SEHNR and CDR2 FQNEAQ (reference sequence). The V and J ends lost 2 bases and 8 bases respectively, with 21 bases between them. The CDR3 nucleotides read TGTGCCAGCAGCTTACCCCCCCCGCGGGTCTCGCGAGGCTACACCTTC. It encodes CASSLPPPRVSRGYTF.

The chain has TRBV6-6 and TRBJ1-3; TRBD1 matches 9 bases. The length of the CDR3 is 14 residues. Germline V gene data show CDR1 as MNHNY and CDR2 as SVGAGI (reference sequence). The trim removed 9 bases at V and 2 bases at J, leaving 5 bases unmatched. CDR3 residues: CASADRGTGNTIYF. The CDR3 nucleotides read TGTGCCAGTGCGGACAGGGGAACTGGAAACACCATATATTTT.

The gene calls are TRBV6-5 and TRBJ1-1, with 7 bases lining up with TRBD1. CDR3 length: 12 residues. V was clipped by 2 bases and J by 8 bases; unmatched bases: 2. The germline CDR1 and CDR2 sequences are MNHEY and SVGAGI. The CDR3 protein is CASSYRGREAFF. The DNA for the CDR3 is TGTGCCAGCAGTTACAGGGGGCGAGAAGCTTTCTTT.

The rearrangement uses TRBV7-9 and TRBJ1-1, with 9 bases fitting TRBD1. There are 14 residues in the CDR3. Germline V CDR1 and CDR2: SEHNR, FQNEAQ (reference sequence). With V trimmed by 7 bases and J by 4 bases, 7 bases remained unmatched. CDR3 DNA: TGTGCCAGCATACGGGACAGGGAGGTCACTGAAGCTTTCTTT. This codes for CASIRDREVTEAFF.